The present T cell receptor (beta chain) was sequenced within a study of blood T cells in healthy people across ages. Points from the study as a whole: Considered underestimates were the diversity estimates obtained from one million T cells. The lack of PBMC sorting stopped any conclusive naive versus antigen-experienced comparison. Because donor CMV status was unknown, expanded clonotype changes were possibly confounded.

As for this clonotype: Its antigen is not known.

Combining a sample-barcoded 5' primer with a J-beta primer mix, a second PCR ran for 7 to 11 cycles. TCRdb called the 5' RACE reads again in MiXCR, with one record for every CDR3 protein. The table has about 770,000 distinct CDR3 sequences, approximately 48% seen once. Germline V lookup: CDR1 SGHTA, CDR2 FQGNSA. This CDR3 comprises 15 residues. Trimming at V came to 2 bases and at J to 6 bases, leaving 7 bases not matched to a gene. V and J are TRBV7-2 and TRBJ1-1; TRBD1 agrees at 9 bases. The specimen was blood. This receptor was taken from a man aged 55 to 70 in good health. CDR3 region: CASSLQQGARSEAFF. Here the CDR3 DNA reads TGTGCCAGCAGCTTACAACAGGGGGCAAGATCTGAAGCTTTCTTT.